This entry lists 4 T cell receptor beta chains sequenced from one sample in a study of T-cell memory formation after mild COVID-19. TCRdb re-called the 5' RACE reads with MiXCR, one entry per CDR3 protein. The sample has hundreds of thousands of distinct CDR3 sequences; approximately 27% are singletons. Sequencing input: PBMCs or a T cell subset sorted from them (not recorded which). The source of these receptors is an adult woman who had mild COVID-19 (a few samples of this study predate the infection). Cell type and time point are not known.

CDR3 region: CASSATLLAGGTDTQYF. CDR3 nucleotide sequence: TGTGCCAGCAGCGCGACCCTCCTAGCGGGAGGAACAGATACGCAGTATTTT. The rearrangement links TRBV9 to TRBJ2-3; 11 bases fit TRBD2. V shed 3 bases and J 3 bases; nucleotides not matched to a gene: 9. CDR1 is SGDLS, CDR2 YYNGEE, per germline. This CDR3 has 17 amino acids.

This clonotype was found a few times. Here the CDR3 DNA reads TGTGCCAGCTCCGGGGGCAATCAGCCCCAGCATTTT. It codes for CASSGGNQPQHF. This sequence joins TRBV18 and TRBJ1-5; D is unresolved. Trimming removed 6 bases from V and 2 bases from J, with 5 bases in between. The CDR3 is made up of 12 amino acids. In germline, CDR1 is KGHSH, CDR2 LQKENI.

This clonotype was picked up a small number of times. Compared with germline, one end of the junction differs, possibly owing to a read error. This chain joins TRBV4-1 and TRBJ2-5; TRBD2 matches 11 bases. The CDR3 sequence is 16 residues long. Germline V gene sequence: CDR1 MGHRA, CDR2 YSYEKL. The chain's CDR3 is CASSKDVAGGRETQYF. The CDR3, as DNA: TGCGCCAGCAGCAAAGATGTAGCGGGGGGGCGCGAGACCCAGTACTTC.

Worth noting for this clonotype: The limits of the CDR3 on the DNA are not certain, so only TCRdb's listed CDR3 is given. This CDR3 reads CATSDFGEGQFF. The rearrangement uses TRBV24-1 and TRBJ2-1; the table assigns TRBD1, which was not confirmed against the DNA. Germline V gene sequence: CDR1 KGHDR, CDR2 SFDVKD. The CDR3 adds up to 12 amino acids, both ends counted.